This T cell receptor (beta chain) was recovered during a study of response to subunit inactivated influenza vaccine. Study-level results: There was a suggestion from the authors that each seasonal influenza vaccination recruits few new T cells.

As regards this clonotype: Its antigen is currently unknown.

The germline CDR1 and CDR2 sequences are MDHEN and SYDVKM. The CDR3 totals 13 residues. The V gene lost 3 bases and the J gene lost 1 base, with 7 bases spanning the gap. In TCRdb, the RT-PCR reads were re-called with MiXCR into one record per CDR3 protein. This sample yields hundreds of thousands of distinct CDR3 sequences, of which 6.5% to 8% are seen a single time; approximately 12% belongs to the top ten. The chain links TRBV28 to TRBJ2-7, with D unclear. This receptor was obtained from a man aged 45 to 70 who received an inactivated influenza vaccine. Sequenced material: PBMCs from blood, taken less than 30 months after vaccination. The CDR3 nucleotides are TGTGCCAGCAGTTTTGAGGTTTCCTACGAGCAGTACTTC. Protein: CASSFEVSYEQYF.